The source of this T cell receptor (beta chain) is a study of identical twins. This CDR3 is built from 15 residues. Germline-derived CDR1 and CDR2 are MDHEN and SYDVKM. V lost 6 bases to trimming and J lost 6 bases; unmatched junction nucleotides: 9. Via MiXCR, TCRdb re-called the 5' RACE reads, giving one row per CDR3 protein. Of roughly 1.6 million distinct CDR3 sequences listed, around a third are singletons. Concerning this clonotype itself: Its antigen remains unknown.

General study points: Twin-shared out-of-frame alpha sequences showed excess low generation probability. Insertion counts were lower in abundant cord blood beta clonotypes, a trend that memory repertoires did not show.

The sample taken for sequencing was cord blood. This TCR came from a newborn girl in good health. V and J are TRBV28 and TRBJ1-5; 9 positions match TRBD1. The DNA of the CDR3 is TGTGCCAGCAGACAACCGGGACAGGGCCCTCAGCCCCAGCATTTT. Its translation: CASRQPGQGPQPQHF.